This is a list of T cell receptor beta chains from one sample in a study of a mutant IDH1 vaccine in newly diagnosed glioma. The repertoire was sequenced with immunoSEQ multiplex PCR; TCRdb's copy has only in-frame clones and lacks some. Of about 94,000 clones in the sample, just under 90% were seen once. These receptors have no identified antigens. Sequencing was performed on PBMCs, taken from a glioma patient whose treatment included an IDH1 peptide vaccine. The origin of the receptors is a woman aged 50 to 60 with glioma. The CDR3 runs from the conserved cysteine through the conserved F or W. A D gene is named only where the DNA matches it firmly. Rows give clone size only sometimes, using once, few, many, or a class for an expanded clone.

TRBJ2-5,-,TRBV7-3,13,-,CASSPQGGETQYF,TGTGCCAGCAGCCCGCAGGGCGGGGAGACCCAGTACTTC
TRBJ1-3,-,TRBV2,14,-,CASNPLVTGNTIYF,TGTGCCAGCAACCCGTTGGTAACTGGAAACACCATATATTTT
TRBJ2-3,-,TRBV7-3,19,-,CASSSYGPETDFLTDTQYF,TGTGCCAGCAGCTCCTATGGGCCCGAGACAGATTTTCTCACAGATACGCAGTATTTT
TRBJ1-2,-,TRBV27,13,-,CASSSQNYYGYTF,TGTGCCAGCAGTTCCCAGAATTACTATGGCTACACCTTC
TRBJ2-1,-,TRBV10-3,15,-,CAISETRGAYNEQFF,TGTGCCATCAGTGAGACCAGGGGAGCGTACAATGAGCAGTTCTTC
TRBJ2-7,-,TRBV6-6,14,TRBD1,CASSWGTGGYEQYF,TGTGCCAGCAGTTGGGGGACAGGGGGCTACGAGCAGTACTTC
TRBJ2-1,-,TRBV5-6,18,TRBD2,CASSLVYVGLAGGNEQFF,TGTGCCAGCAGCTTGGTTTACGTGGGTCTAGCGGGAGGTAATGAGCAGTTCTTC
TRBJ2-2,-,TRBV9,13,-,CASSPPNTGELFF,TGTGCCAGCAGCCCCCCGAACACCGGGGAGCTGTTTTTT
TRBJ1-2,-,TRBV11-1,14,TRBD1,CASSLQQGNYGYTF,TGTGCCAGCAGCCTTCAACAGGGGAACTATGGCTACACCTTC
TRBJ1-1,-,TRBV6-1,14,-,CASTTGRERTEAFF,TGTGCCAGCACCACAGGGAGGGAACGCACTGAAGCTTTCTTT
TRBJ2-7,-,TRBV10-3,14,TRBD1,CAISESTGIDEQYF,TGTGCCATCAGTGAGTCGACAGGGATCGACGAGCAGTACTTC
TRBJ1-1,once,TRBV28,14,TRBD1,CASSTAGGNTEAFF,TGTGCCAGCAGTACCGCAGGGGGAAACACTGAAGCTTTCTTT
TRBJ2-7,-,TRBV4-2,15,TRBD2,CASSQGTSESYEQYF,TGTGCCAGCAGCCAAGGGACTAGCGAATCCTACGAGCAGTACTTC
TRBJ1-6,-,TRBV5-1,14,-,CASSLAVSGSPLHF,TGCGCCAGCAGCTTGGCCGTCAGTGGGTCACCCCTCCACTTT
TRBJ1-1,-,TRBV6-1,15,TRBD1,CASRPGQGSEMEAFF,TGTGCCAGCAGGCCGGGACAGGGTTCAGAAATGGAGGCTTTCTTT
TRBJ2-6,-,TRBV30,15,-,CAHLKGTSGANVLTF,TGTGCCCACCTTAAGGGGACGTCTGGGGCCAACGTCCTGACTTTC
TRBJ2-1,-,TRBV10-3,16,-,CAISERGSRVGNEQFF,TGTGCCATCAGTGAGAGGGGGTCCCGGGTTGGGAATGAGCAGTTCTTC
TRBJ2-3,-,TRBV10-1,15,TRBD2,CASSPSGEQGDTQYF,TGCGCCAGCAGTCCTAGCGGGGAGCAGGGAGATACGCAGTATTTT
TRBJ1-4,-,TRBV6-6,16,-,CASSYSILPTNEKLFF,TGTGCCAGCAGTTACTCAATCCTACCAACTAATGAAAAACTGTTTTTT
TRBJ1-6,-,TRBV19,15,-,CASKGELGYNSPLHF,TGTGCCAGTAAAGGGGAGCTGGGATATAATTCACCCCTCCACTTT
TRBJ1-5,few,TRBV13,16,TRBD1,CASSLGGTGGDQPQHF,TGTGCCAGCAGCCTAGGGGGGACAGGGGGCGATCAGCCCCAGCATTTT
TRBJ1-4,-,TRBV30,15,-,CAWSVVYATNEKLFF,TGTGCCTGGAGTGTAGTGTACGCAACTAATGAAAAACTGTTTTTT
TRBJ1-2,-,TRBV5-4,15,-,CASSLVTRGSYGYTF,TGTGCCAGCAGCTTGGTTACAAGGGGTAGCTATGGCTACACCTTC
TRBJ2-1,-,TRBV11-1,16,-,CASSLFDGGSYNEQFF,TGTGCCAGCAGCCTATTCGACGGAGGGAGCTACAATGAGCAGTTCTTC
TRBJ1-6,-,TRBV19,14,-,CASTSSSYNSPLHF,TGTGCCAGTACCTCGAGCTCCTATAATTCACCCCTCCACTTT
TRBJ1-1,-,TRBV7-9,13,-,CASSLVSGTEAFF,TGTGCCAGCAGCTTAGTTTCGGGCACTGAAGCTTTCTTT
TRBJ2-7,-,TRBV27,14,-,CASSLNGGTYEQYF,TGTGCCAGCAGTTTAAATGGGGGAACCTACGAGCAGTACTTC
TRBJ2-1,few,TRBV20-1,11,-,CSARRGSEQFF,TGCAGTGCTAGACGGGGCAGTGAGCAGTTCTTC
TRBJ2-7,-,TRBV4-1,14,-,CASSQESSFGEQYF,TGCGCCAGCAGCCAAGAAAGTAGTTTCGGCGAGCAGTACTTC
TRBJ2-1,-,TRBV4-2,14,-,CASSQDGGYNEQFF,TGTGCCAGCAGCCAAGATGGGGGATACAATGAGCAGTTCTTC
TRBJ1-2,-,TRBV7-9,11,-,CASSLGDGYTF,TGTGCCAGCAGCTTAGGCGATGGCTACACCTTC
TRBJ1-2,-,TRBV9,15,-,CASSARGAGRYGYTF,TGTGCCAGCAGCGCGAGAGGGGCAGGGAGGTATGGCTACACCTTC
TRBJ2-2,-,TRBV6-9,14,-,CASGGFLNTGELFF,TGTGCCAGCGGTGGGTTCCTGAACACCGGGGAGCTGTTTTTT
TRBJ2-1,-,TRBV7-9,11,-,CATGHWDEQFF,TGTGCCACAGGACATTGGGATGAGCAGTTCTTC
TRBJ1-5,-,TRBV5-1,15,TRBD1,CASSLGQGAGQPQHF,TGCGCCAGCAGCTTGGGACAGGGGGCCGGACAGCCCCAGCATTTT
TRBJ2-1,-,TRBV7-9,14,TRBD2,CASSLFSGSNEQFF,TGTGCCAGCAGCCTTTTTAGCGGGAGCAATGAGCAGTTCTTC
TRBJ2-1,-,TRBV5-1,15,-,CASSPALSSYNEQFF,TGCGCCAGCAGCCCTGCACTATCCTCCTACAATGAGCAGTTCTTC
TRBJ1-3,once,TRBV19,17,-,CASRGHIAGARGNTIYF,TGTGCCAGTAGGGGACATATCGCGGGGGCCAGAGGAAACACCATATATTTT
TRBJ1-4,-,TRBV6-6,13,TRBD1,CAVEQGVSEKLFF,TGTGCCGTCGAACAGGGGGTCTCTGAAAAACTGTTTTTT
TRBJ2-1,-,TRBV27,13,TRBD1,CASRTGGYNEQFF,TGTGCCAGCCGGACAGGGGGCTACAATGAGCAGTTCTTC
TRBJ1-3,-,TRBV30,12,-,CAWNRAGNTIYF,TGTGCCTGGAACAGGGCTGGAAACACCATATATTTT
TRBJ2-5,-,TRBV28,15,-,CASTTGTGNQETQYF,TGTGCCAGCACCACCGGGACCGGCAACCAAGAGACCCAGTACTTC
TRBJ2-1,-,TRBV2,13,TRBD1,CASRGQGSNEQFF,TGTGCCAGCAGGGGACAGGGATCCAATGAGCAGTTCTTC
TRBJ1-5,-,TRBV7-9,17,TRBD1,CASSFPPTGGSNQPQHF,TGTGCCAGCAGCTTCCCCCCAACAGGGGGGTCCAATCAGCCCCAGCATTTT
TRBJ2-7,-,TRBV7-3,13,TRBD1,CASGQGPSYEQYF,TGTGCCAGCGGACAGGGACCCTCCTACGAGCAGTACTTC
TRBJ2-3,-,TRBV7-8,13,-,CASASGAGDTQYF,TGTGCCAGCGCTTCGGGGGCCGGAGATACGCAGTATTTT
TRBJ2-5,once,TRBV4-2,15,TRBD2,CASSQGVAGQETQYF,TGTGCCAGCAGCCAAGGCGTAGCGGGGCAAGAGACCCAGTACTTC
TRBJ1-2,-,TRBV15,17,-,CATSRDFRDTAFYGYTF,TGTGCCACCAGCAGAGACTTCCGGGACACGGCCTTCTATGGCTACACCTTC
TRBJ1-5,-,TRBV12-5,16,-,CASGLPPRARGQPQHF,TGTGCTAGTGGTTTGCCCCCCCGTGCGAGGGGTCAGCCCCAGCATTTT
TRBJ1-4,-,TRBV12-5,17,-,CASGLVRNAATNEKLFF,TGTGCTAGTGGTTTGGTACGCAATGCTGCAACTAATGAAAAACTGTTTTTT
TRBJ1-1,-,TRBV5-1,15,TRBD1,CASSRDSPMNTEAFF,TGCGCCAGCAGCCGGGACAGTCCCATGAACACTGAAGCTTTCTTT
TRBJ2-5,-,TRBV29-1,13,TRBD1,CSVDRGAQETQYF,TGCAGCGTCGACAGGGGGGCCCAAGAGACCCAGTACTTC
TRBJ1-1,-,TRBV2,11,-,CASGVTSEAFF,TGTGCCAGCGGAGTGACAAGCGAAGCTTTCTTT